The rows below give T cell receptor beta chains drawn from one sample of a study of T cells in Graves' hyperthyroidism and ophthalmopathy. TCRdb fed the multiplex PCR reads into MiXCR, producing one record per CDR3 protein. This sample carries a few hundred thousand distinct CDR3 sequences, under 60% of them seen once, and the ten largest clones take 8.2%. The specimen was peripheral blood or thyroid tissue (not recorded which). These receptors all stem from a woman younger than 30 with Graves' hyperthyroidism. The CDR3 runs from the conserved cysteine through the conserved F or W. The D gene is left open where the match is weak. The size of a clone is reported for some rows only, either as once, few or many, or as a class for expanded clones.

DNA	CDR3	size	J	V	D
TGTGCCAGCAGAGGCACAGGGTCCGGGCGCAATCAGCCCCAGCATTTT	CASRGTGSGRNQPQHF	many	TRBJ1-5	TRBV2	-
TGTGCCAGCAGCCTAAGGCGGGGGAACACTGAAGCTTTCTTT	CASSLRRGNTEAFF	many	TRBJ1-1	TRBV7-2	-
TGTGCCAGTAGTGCCCCCGGGACAGCGAACGCCGGGGAGCTGTTTTTT	CASSAPGTANAGELFF	-	TRBJ2-2	TRBV19	TRBD1
TGCAGCGTTGAAGATGGACAGGGCGGCTATGGCTACACCTTC	CSVEDGQGGYGYTF	-	TRBJ1-2	TRBV29-1	TRBD1
TGTGCCACCAGCGACCGGACAGTTCTGGGCGCGGGGGAGCAGTACTTC	CATSDRTVLGAGEQYF	-	TRBJ2-7	TRBV15	-
TGCAGTGCTAGAGATTTCGTAAGCAATCAGCCCCAGCATTTT	CSARDFVSNQPQHF	-	TRBJ1-5	TRBV20-1	-
TGTGCCACCAGCAGAGATCGTTACGGTGGCACCTTC	CATSRDRYGGTF	many	TRBJ1-2	TRBV15	-
TGCAGTGCTCTGACCGGGACAGTCCAAGAGACCCAGTACTTC	CSALTGTVQETQYF	many	TRBJ2-5	TRBV20-1	TRBD1
TGTGCCAGCAGCTTTCAAGGGCCTCGGGACTACACCTTC	CASSFQGPRDYTF	-	TRBJ1-2	TRBV11-2	-
TGTGCCAGCAGTACCCCTCCACTAGCGGGAGTGTCCGAGCAGTACTTC	CASSTPPLAGVSEQYF	-	TRBJ2-7	TRBV13	TRBD2
TGCAGTGCTAGTATAGGGGGCGGTGGCTACACCTTC	CSASIGGGGYTF	-	TRBJ1-2	TRBV20-1	TRBD1
TGTGCCAGCAGCTTAGCGGGACAGAACCCTGAAGCTTTCTTT	CASSLAGQNPEAFF	many	TRBJ1-1	TRBV13	TRBD1
TGCAGTGCTAGAGTAGGGACCCAGTACTTC	CSARVGTQYF	few	TRBJ2-5	TRBV20-1	-
TGCAGCGTGAGGAGCCAAGCCTACGAGCAGTACTTC	CSVRSQAYEQYF	-	TRBJ2-7	TRBV29-1	-
TGTGCCAGTATGGCCAAGCCCCGCGGACGGGAGCAGTACTTC	CASMAKPRGREQYF	-	TRBJ2-7	TRBV19	-
TGCAGCGTTGAAAGGGCAGGGGGAGGCTACGAGCAGTACTTC	CSVERAGGGYEQYF	many	TRBJ2-7	TRBV29-1	-
TGCGCCAGCAGCTTGGGCCTAGCGGGACTAGGGTTATCGTACGAGCAGTACTTC	CASSLGLAGLGLSYEQYF	-	TRBJ2-7	TRBV5-1	TRBD2
TGTGCCAGCAGCTCCGGGACAGCCCTCTACGAGCAGTACTTC	CASSSGTALYEQYF	many	TRBJ2-7	TRBV7-2	TRBD1
TGTGCCAGCAGGACTACGGACATCGCTCCCTTCTACGAGCAGTACTTC	CASRTTDIAPFYEQYF	-	TRBJ2-7	TRBV27	-
TGCGCCAGCAGCTTGGGTTGGCTAAGGAGCTCCTACGAGCAGTACTTC	CASSLGWLRSSYEQYF	-	TRBJ2-7	TRBV5-1	-
TGTGCCAGCAGCCAACGCCCTAGCGGGAGGATAATCTACGAGCAGTACTTC	CASSQRPSGRIIYEQYF	-	TRBJ2-7	TRBV14	TRBD2
TGTGCCATCAGTGAGCTAGCGTACACCGGGGAGCTGTTTTTT	CAISELAYTGELFF	-	TRBJ2-2	TRBV10-3	-
TGTGCTAGAGATAGGGACAGGGGCTACGAGCAGTACTTC	CARDRDRGYEQYF	-	TRBJ2-7	TRBV11-2	TRBD1
TGCAGTGCTGGGGACAGGGGATCAGGCGGCGAGCAGTACTTC	CSAGDRGSGGEQYF	-	TRBJ2-7	TRBV20-1	TRBD1
TGTGCCAGCAGCCCCAGGACAGGGGGACACTATGGCTACACCTTC	CASSPRTGGHYGYTF	-	TRBJ1-2	TRBV7-9	TRBD1
TGCAGTGCTAGCTTGGGGACAGGGGTCGCTCAGCCCCAGCATTTT	CSASLGTGVAQPQHF	-	TRBJ1-5	TRBV20-1	TRBD1